The next 5 T cell receptor beta chains were all read from a single sample in a study of shared clonotypes between healthy human individuals. Libraries were prepared by immunoSEQ multiplex PCR; TCRdb keeps only in-frame clonotypes and omits some of them. The repertoire consists of fewer than 400,000 clones, with 74% occurring once and the leading ten covering 10%. Sequences were obtained from memory CD4+ T cells sorted from blood. As for subset: CD45RA-negative fraction. The receptor source for this set is a man aged 25 to 40 in good health.

The sample holds one count of this clone. This rearrangement joins TRBV5-1 to TRBJ1-3; weak D call: TRBD1 (5 bases). The CDR3 spans 16 residues. V shed 4 bases and J shed 1 base, with 15 bases lying between them. The germline V gene has CDR1 SGHRS and CDR2 YFSETQ. As DNA, the CDR3 is TGCGCCAGCAGCGACAACAGTCGACAGTCTGGAAACACCATATATTTT. Translation: CASSDNSRQSGNTIYF.

This clone was counted between two and nine times. This chain connects TRBV6-1 to TRBJ2-5; TRBD1 aligns across 9 bases. The CDR3 length is 15 residues. Trimming removed 2 bases from V and 5 bases from J; junction bases left unmatched: 6. Germline CDR1 is MNHNS and CDR2 is SASEGT. The CDR3 spells CASSERDREWETQYF. The CDR3 region has the DNA TGTGCCAGCAGTGAACGGGACAGGGAGTGGGAGACCCAGTACTTC.

V is TRBV28 and J is TRBJ2-2; TRBD2 aligns across 8 bases. The CDR3 sequence is 12 residues long. Trimming removed 3 bases from V and 15 bases from J; junction bases left unmatched: 6. Germline lookup yields CDR1 MDHEN and CDR2 SYDVKM. The CDR3 here is CASSFNTGRVFF. Written as DNA, the CDR3 is TGTGCCAGCAGTTTTAACACCGGGAGGGTGTTTTTT.

The rearrangement links TRBV5-1 to TRBJ1-1, with no clear D. Germline V gene data show CDR1 as SGHRS and CDR2 as YFSETQ. Deletions cut 0 bases from V and 5 bases from J, with 11 bases between. This CDR3 comprises 14 residues. CDR3 in DNA: TGCGCCAGCAGCTTGGGAAACACAGATACTGAAGCTTTCTTT. Its protein product is CASSLGNTDTEAFF.

The chain joins TRBV25-1 to TRBJ2-7, with 8 bases identical to TRBD1. Per germline, CDR1 MGHDK and CDR2 SYGVNS. V lost 1 base, J lost 2 bases, and 4 bases stayed unmatched. This CDR3 region has 15 residues. The CDR3 spells CASSESGTGTYEQYF. For the CDR3, the DNA is TGTGCCAGCAGTGAATCCGGGACAGGAACCTACGAGCAGTACTTC.